This TCR beta chain was found in a study of blood T cell repertoires in COVID-19. Study at large: T cells, B-cell-depleted T cells, or PBMCs supplied cDNA or gDNA.

TCRdb's copy holds only in-frame clones and misses some; the assay was immunoSEQ multiplex PCR. The sample includes around 370,000 clones, around 91% seen only once; the top ten take approximately 3.5%. Germline V gives CDR1 SEHNR, CDR2 FQNEAQ (reference sequence). Trimming removed 3 bases from V and 3 bases from J; junction bases left unmatched: 12. CDR3 size: 17 residues. This TCR derives from a woman younger than 35 who had recovered from COVID-19. The chain carries TRBV7-9 and TRBJ1-1; 8 bases are a match to TRBD1. The sequenced sample was peripheral blood. The CDR3: CASSFHYSGQGDTEAFF. CDR3 bases: TGTGCCAGCAGCTTTCATTACAGTGGACAGGGAGACACTGAAGCTTTCTTT.